The TCR beta chain described here comes from a study of CD8 T cells in Susac syndrome. It was negative isolation that provided the CD8+ and CD4+ T cells, whereas TEMRA cells were enriched by FACS. Trimming removed 0 bases from V and 1 base from J, with 4 bases in between. This CDR3 contains 15 residues. The germline CDR1 and CDR2 sequences are PRHDT and FYEKMQ (reference sequence). Comments on this clonotype: Antigen unknown.

When the RNA was reverse transcribed, random hexamers were used with an input of 0.5 to 1 ug. Amplification of TCR beta CDR3 was carried out by immunoSEQ multiplex PCR, which covered 54 Vbeta and 13 Jbeta segments. TCRdb ran MiXCR on the immunoSEQ multiplex PCR reads and lists one entry per CDR3 protein. The sample consists of roughly 120,000 distinct CDR3 sequences, 80% to 95% of them appearing once. Study results and caveats: As the study acknowledged, the number of individuals who were part of its TCR sequencing and HLA analysis was relatively small.

The chain joins TRBV13 to TRBJ2-6, with D uncertain. Source material: CD8+ T cells from PBMCs. This sequence originates from a human donor with multiple sclerosis. Here the CDR3 reads CASSLGDSGANVLTF. The CDR3 DNA sequence: TGTGCCAGCAGCTTAGGGGATTCTGGGGCCAACGTCCTGACTTTC.